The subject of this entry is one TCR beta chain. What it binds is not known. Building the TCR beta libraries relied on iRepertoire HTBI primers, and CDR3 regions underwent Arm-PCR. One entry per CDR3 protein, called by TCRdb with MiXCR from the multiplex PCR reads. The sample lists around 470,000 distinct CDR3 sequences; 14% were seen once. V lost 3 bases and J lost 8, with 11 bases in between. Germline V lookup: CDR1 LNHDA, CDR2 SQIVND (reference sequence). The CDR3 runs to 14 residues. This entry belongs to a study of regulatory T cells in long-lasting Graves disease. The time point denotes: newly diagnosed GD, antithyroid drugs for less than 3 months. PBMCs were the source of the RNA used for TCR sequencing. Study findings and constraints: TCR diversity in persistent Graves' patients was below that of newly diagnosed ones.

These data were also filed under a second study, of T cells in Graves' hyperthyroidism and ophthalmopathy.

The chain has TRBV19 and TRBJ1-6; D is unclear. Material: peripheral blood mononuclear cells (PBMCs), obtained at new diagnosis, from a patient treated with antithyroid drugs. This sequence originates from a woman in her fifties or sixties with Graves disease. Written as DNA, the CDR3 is TGTGCCAGTAGTATCCCGGGGTCGGATTCACCCCTCCACTTT. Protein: CASSIPGSDSPLHF.